This T cell receptor (beta chain) emerged from a study of T cells in Graves' hyperthyroidism and ophthalmopathy. Using RNA transcripts as the source, TCR beta CDR3 regions were amplified. RT-PCR in the first round (using the HTBI primer set) targeted the TCR CDR3. A single record per CDR3 protein comes from TCRdb applying MiXCR to the multiplex PCR reads. The repertoire holds hundreds of thousands of distinct CDR3 sequences, with just under 20% as singletons. Per germline, CDR1 MNHNS and CDR2 SASEGT. V was pared by 4 bases and J by 2 bases, with 10 bases of the junction left unmatched. CDR3 length: 18 amino acids. This clonotype was recorded at least ten times.

The chain employs TRBV6-1 and TRBJ2-1; 11 bases map to TRBD2. The source is a man between 35 and 55 years old with Graves' ophthalmopathy. What was sequenced was blood. The CDR3 sequence is CASSAKGIAGGPYNEQFF. The CDR3 region has the DNA TGTGCCAGCAGTGCTAAGGGTATAGCGGGAGGGCCCTACAATGAGCAGTTCTTC.